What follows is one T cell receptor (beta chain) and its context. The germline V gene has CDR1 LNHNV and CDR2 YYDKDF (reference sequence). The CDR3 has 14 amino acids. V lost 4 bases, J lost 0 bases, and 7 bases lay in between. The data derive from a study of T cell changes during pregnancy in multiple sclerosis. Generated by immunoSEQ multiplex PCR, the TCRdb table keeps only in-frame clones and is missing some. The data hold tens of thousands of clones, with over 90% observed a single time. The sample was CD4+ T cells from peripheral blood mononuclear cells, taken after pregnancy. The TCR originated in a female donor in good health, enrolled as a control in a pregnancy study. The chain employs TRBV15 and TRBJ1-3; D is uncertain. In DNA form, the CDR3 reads TGTGCCACCAGCATCGCCGGCTCTGGAAACACCATATATTTT. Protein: CATSIAGSGNTIYF. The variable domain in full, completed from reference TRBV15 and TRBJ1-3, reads DAMVIQNPRYQVTQFGKPVTLSCSQTLNHNVMYWYQQKSSQAPKLLFHYYDKDFNNEADTPDNFQSRRPNTSFCFLDIRSPGLGDTAMYLCATSIAGSGNTIYFGEGSWLTVV.